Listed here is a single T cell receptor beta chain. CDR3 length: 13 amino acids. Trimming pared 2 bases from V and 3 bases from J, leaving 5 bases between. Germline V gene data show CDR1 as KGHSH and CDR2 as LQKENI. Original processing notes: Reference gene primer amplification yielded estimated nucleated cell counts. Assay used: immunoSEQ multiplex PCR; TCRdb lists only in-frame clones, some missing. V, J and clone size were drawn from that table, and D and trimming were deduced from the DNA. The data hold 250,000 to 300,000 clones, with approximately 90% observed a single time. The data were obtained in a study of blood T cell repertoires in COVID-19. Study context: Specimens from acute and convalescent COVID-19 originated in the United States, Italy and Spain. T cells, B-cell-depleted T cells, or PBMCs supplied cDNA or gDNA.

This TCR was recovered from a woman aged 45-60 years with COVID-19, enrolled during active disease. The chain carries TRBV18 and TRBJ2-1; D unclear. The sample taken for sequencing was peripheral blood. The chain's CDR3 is CASSPTGYNEQFF. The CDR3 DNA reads TGTGCCAGCTCACCAACCGGCTACAATGAGCAGTTCTTC.